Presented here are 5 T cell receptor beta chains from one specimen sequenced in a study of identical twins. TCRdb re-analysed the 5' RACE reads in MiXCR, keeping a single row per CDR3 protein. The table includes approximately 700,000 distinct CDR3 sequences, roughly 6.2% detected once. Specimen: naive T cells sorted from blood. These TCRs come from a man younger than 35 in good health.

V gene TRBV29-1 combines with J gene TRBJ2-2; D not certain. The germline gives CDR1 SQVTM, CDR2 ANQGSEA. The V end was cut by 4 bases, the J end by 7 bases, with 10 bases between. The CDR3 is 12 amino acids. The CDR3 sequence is CSVAGLGGELFF. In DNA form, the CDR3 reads TGCAGCGTTGCCGGGTTGGGCGGGGAGCTGTTTTTT.

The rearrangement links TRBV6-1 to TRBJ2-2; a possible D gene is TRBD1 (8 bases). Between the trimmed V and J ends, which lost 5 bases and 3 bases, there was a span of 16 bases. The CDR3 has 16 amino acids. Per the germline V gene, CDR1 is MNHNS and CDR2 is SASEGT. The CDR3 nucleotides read TGTGCCAGCAGTAAAACAGGGGGGGGGGACACCGGGGAGCTGTTTTTT. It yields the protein CASSKTGGGDTGELFF.

The chain's CDR3 is CASSRAPGGSYNEQFF. DNA for the CDR3: TGTGCCAGCAGCCGGGCCCCGGGAGGGTCCTACAATGAGCAGTTCTTC. The V call is TRBV6-1, the J call TRBJ2-1; 8 bases are shared with TRBD2. The J segment lost 1 base and the V segment lost 6 bases, leaving 8 bases of the junction unmatched. Germline assignment: CDR1 MNHNS and CDR2 SASEGT. This CDR3 region has 16 residues.

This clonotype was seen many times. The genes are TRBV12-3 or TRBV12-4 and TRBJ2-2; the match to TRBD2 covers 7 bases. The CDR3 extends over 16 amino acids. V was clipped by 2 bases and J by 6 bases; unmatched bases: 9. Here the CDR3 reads CASSLRLAARAGELFF. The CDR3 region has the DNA TGTGCCAGCAGTTTAAGGCTAGCGGCTAGGGCCGGGGAGCTGTTTTTT.

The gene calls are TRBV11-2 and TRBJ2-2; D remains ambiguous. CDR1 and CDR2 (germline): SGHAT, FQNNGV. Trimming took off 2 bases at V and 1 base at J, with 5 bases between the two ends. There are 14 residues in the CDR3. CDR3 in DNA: TGTGCCAGCAGCTTAAGCATGAACACCGGGGAGCTGTTTTTT. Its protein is CASSLSMNTGELFF.